Listed here is a single T cell receptor beta chain. This record comes from a study of T-cell memory formation after mild COVID-19. Looked up from germline, CDR1 is LGHNA and CDR2 is YNFKEQ. Trimming removed 0 bases from V and 4 bases from J, with 10 bases in between. The CDR3 extends over 15 amino acids. In TCRdb, the 5' RACE reads were re-called with MiXCR into one record per CDR3 protein. In the table there are roughly 170,000 distinct CDR3 sequences, roughly 20% of which are singletons. The sequence came from a man aged 18 to 35 who had mild COVID-19 (a few samples of this study predate the infection). Cell type and time point are not known. Material for sequencing was PBMCs or a T cell subset sorted from them (not recorded which). The chain joins TRBV4-2 to TRBJ1-3; D is unresolved. CDR3 sequence: CASSQEGAGGNTIYF. CDR3 nucleotide sequence: TGTGCCAGCAGCCAAGAGGGCGCGGGGGGAAACACCATATATTTT.